These T cell receptor beta chains were read from a single sample in a study of cytomegalovirus exposure and HLA in healthy donors. Libraries were prepared by immunoSEQ multiplex PCR; TCRdb keeps only in-frame clonotypes and omits some of them. The sample has more than 200,000 clones, around 76% seen once. Sequences were obtained from PBMCs. These receptors all come from a man aged 40-50 years in good health and CMV-seropositive. Each CDR3 is given with its conserved first and last residue. The D gene is left open where the match is weak. Clone size appears in some rows only: once, few, many, or a class for an expanded clone.

abundance	d_gene	v_gene	j_gene	CDR3aa	CDR3nt
.	.	TRBV27	TRBJ2-7	CASSLWGEYEQYF	TGTGCCAGCAGTTTATGGGGGGAATACGAGCAGTACTTC
.	.	TRBV7-6	TRBJ1-1	CASSLESTHSRNTEAFF	TGTGCCAGCAGCTTAGAGTCCACTCACAGCCGAAACACTGAAGCTTTCTTT
.	TRBD2	TRBV5-4	TRBJ2-1	CASSPLAGAYNEQFF	TGTGCCAGCAGCCCACTAGCGGGAGCTTACAATGAGCAGTTCTTC
.	.	TRBV28	TRBJ1-2	CASSRSGGRSDGYTF	TGTGCCAGCAGCCGTTCGGGGGGGCGCTCGGATGGCTACACCTTC
.	TRBD1	TRBV5-6	TRBJ1-1	CASSFATGGAGWYTEAFF	TGTGCCAGCAGCTTCGCGACAGGGGGCGCGGGTTGGTACACTGAAGCTTTCTTT
.	.	TRBV19	TRBJ2-1	CASSLGQGRRVF	TGTGCCAGTAGCCTAGGGCAGGGGCGTAGGGTCTTC
.	.	TRBV6-5	TRBJ2-1	CASSYSDSRRDEQFF	TGTGCCAGCAGTTACTCCGACTCGCGTCGAGATGAGCAGTTCTTC
.	TRBD1	TRBV18	TRBJ2-6	CASSPLQGAGANVLTF	TGTGCCAGCTCACCCCTACAGGGGGCTGGGGCCAACGTCCTGACTTTC
.	TRBD1	TRBV5-1	TRBJ2-1	CASKGQGYSNEQFF	TGCGCCAGCAAAGGACAGGGGTACTCGAATGAGCAGTTCTTC
once	TRBD2	TRBV5-1	TRBJ2-1	CASGAGTSGYNEQFF	TGCGCCAGCGGCGCCGGGACTAGCGGTTACAATGAGCAGTTCTTC
few	.	TRBV10-2	TRBJ1-1	CASSYDSYTEAFF	TGCGCCAGCAGTTACGACAGCTACACTGAAGCTTTCTTT
.	TRBD2	TRBV5-1	TRBJ2-7	CASSYLAGSPGEQYF	TGCGCCAGCAGCTATTTAGCGGGATCGCCTGGCGAGCAGTACTTC
.	.	TRBV15	TRBJ1-1	CATSRDTHYTEAFF	TGTGCCACCAGCAGAGACACCCACTACACTGAAGCTTTCTTT
.	.	TRBV7-9	TRBJ1-4	CASSLSTNEKLFF	TGTGCCAGCAGCTTGAGTACTAATGAAAAACTGTTTTTT
.	.	TRBV30	TRBJ1-2	CAWSVPGIGKNGYTF	TGTGCCTGGAGTGTACCAGGGATTGGGAAGAATGGCTACACCTTC
few	.	TRBV4-1	TRBJ1-2	CASRLSGTERPSGGAAYGYTF	TGCGCCAGCAGGCTCTCAGGGACTGAGCGCCCCTCCGGCGGAGCAGCCTATGGCTACACCTTC
few	.	TRBV6-5	TRBJ2-1	CASSPNPTGNEQFF	TGTGCCAGCAGCCCGAACCCGACGGGGAATGAGCAGTTCTTC
.	TRBD2	TRBV7-3	TRBJ2-1	CASSHGTNNNEQFF	TGTGCCAGCAGCCATGGGACTAATAACAATGAGCAGTTCTTC
few	.	TRBV5-5	TRBJ1-4	CASSFRGDHNEKLFF	TGTGCCAGCAGCTTTCGAGGAGACCATAATGAAAAACTGTTTTTT
.	.	TRBV6-1	TRBJ2-2	CASSLENTGELFF	TGTGCCAGCAGTTTAGAGAACACCGGGGAGCTGTTTTTT
.	.	TRBV4-1	TRBJ2-5	CASSQVAKETQYF	TGCGCCAGCAGCCAAGTGGCCAAAGAGACCCAGTACTTC
.	TRBD2	TRBV10-3	TRBJ2-7	CATNGLAGDMEQYF	TGTGCCACCAATGGACTAGCGGGAGATATGGAGCAGTACTTC
.	.	TRBV7-9	TRBJ2-7	CASSTTDGYEQYF	TGTGCCAGCAGCACGACAGATGGCTACGAGCAGTACTTC
once	TRBD2	TRBV9	TRBJ2-1	CASAGTSGGGEQFF	TGTGCCAGCGCCGGGACTAGCGGAGGGGGGGAGCAGTTCTTC
few	.	TRBV18	TRBJ1-4	CASSPAGDMAKLFF	TGTGCCAGCTCACCAGCAGGGGATATGGCAAAACTGTTTTTT
once	.	TRBV5-1	TRBJ2-5	CASSGTGTREETQYF	TGCGCCAGCAGCGGAACCGGGACAAGAGAAGAGACCCAGTACTTC
.	.	TRBV2	TRBJ2-1	CASRVSTNEQFF	TGTGCCAGCAGAGTATCTACCAACGAGCAGTTCTTC
.	.	TRBV11-1	TRBJ2-5	CASSFAGGETQYF	TGTGCCAGCAGCTTTGCAGGGGGGGAGACCCAGTACTTC
many	.	TRBV28	TRBJ1-5	CASSSDGLLPQHF	TGTGCCAGCAGCAGCGACGGCCTTTTGCCCCAGCATTTT
.	.	TRBV6-1	TRBJ1-4	CASSEAYLAATNEKLFF	TGTGCCAGCAGTGAAGCGTATTTGGCAGCAACTAATGAAAAACTGTTTTTT
.	.	TRBV2	TRBJ2-1	CASSEASTGVYNEQFF	TGTGCCAGCAGTGAAGCGTCAACGGGAGTCTACAATGAGCAGTTCTTC
.	.	TRBV21-1	TRBJ1-4	CASSKAQNRAKEKLFF	TGTGCCAGCAGCAAAGCGCAAAACAGGGCAAAGGAAAAACTGTTTTTT
few	.	TRBV27	TRBJ1-2	CASSSTLLGAVGYGYTF	TGTGCCAGCAGTTCTACTCTCTTGGGGGCGGTTGGGTATGGCTACACCTTC
.	TRBD1	TRBV7-9	TRBJ1-1	CASSFGTGPENTEAFF	TGTGCCAGCAGCTTCGGGACAGGACCGGAGAACACTGAAGCTTTCTTT
once	.	TRBV6-1	TRBJ1-1	CGLWGPGEAFF	TGTGGGCTTTGGGGGCCGGGGGAAGCTTTCTTT
.	TRBD1	TRBV11-2	TRBJ1-2	CASSFPRTGDGYTF	TGTGCCAGCAGCTTCCCCCGGACAGGGGACGGCTACACCTTC
.	.	TRBV2	TRBJ2-2	CASSEIPNTGELFF	TGTGCCAGCAGTGAAATCCCAAACACCGGGGAGCTGTTTTTT
.	TRBD2	TRBV30	TRBJ2-1	CAWSVRGIGSGGYHEQFF	TGTGCCTGGAGTGTGCGGGGGATCGGGTCGGGAGGGTATCATGAGCAGTTCTTC
once	.	TRBV5-4	TRBJ2-3	CASSFETGITDTQYF	TGTGCCAGCAGCTTCGAGACAGGTATCACAGATACGCAGTATTTT
.	.	TRBV5-1	TRBJ2-3	CASSVGVTDTQYF	TGCGCCAGCAGCGTAGGGGTAACAGATACGCAGTATTTT